Listed below are T cell receptor beta chains from one sample, sequenced in a study of human T cells and chemical hapten exposure. TCRdb redid the calling of the RACE reads with MiXCR, one entry per CDR3 protein. The sample lists fewer than 100,000 distinct CDR3 sequences, about 9.2% occurring once. The sequenced sample consisted of whole blood. These receptors were collected from a female donor in good health. Some clones in this sample may be carry-over from other donors' samples. Each CDR3 is given with its conserved first and last residue. Each record gives: clone size, J gene, V gene, D gene, CDR3 protein, CDR3 DNA. A D gene is named only where the DNA matches it firmly. Where a row states a size, it is once, few, many or the class of an expanded clone; other rows omit it.

clone_size: many
j_call: TRBJ2-7
v_call: TRBV3-1
d_call: TRBD2
cdr3_aa: CASSQEGLAGAAYEQYF
cdr3_nt: TGTGCCAGCAGCCAAGAGGGACTAGCGGGGGCGGCCTACGAGCAGTACTTC

clone_size: NA
j_call: TRBJ2-7
v_call: TRBV28
d_call: NA
cdr3_aa: CASRLGGSEQYF
cdr3_nt: TGTGCCAGCAGGCTCGGAGGGAGCGAGCAGTACTTC

clone_size: few
j_call: TRBJ2-5
v_call: TRBV3-1
d_call: NA
cdr3_aa: CASSRGTEETQYF
cdr3_nt: TGTGCCAGCAGCCGCGGTACTGAAGAGACCCAGTACTTC

clone_size: NA
j_call: TRBJ2-6
v_call: TRBV2
d_call: NA
cdr3_aa: CASRARVASRSGANVLTF
cdr3_nt: TGTGCCAGCAGAGCCAGGGTTGCGTCCCGCTCTGGGGCCAACGTCCTGACTTTC

clone_size: many
j_call: TRBJ1-5
v_call: TRBV6-6
d_call: NA
cdr3_aa: CASHGSNQPQHF
cdr3_nt: TGTGCCAGCCATGGTAGCAATCAGCCCCAGCATTTT

clone_size: few
j_call: TRBJ1-4
v_call: TRBV5-6
d_call: TRBD1
cdr3_aa: CASSSTGGNEKLFF
cdr3_nt: TGTGCCAGCAGCTCGACAGGGGGGAATGAAAAACTGTTTTTT

clone_size: NA
j_call: TRBJ1-2
v_call: TRBV7-9
d_call: TRBD1
cdr3_aa: CASSSDPGQGVYGYTF
cdr3_nt: TGTGCCAGCAGCTCGGACCCTGGACAGGGGGTATATGGCTACACCTTC

clone_size: many
j_call: TRBJ2-3
v_call: TRBV20-1
d_call: NA
cdr3_aa: CSAAPGTPAQYF
cdr3_nt: TGCAGTGCGGCACCCGGGACCCCTGCGCAGTATTTT

clone_size: few
j_call: TRBJ1-1
v_call: TRBV29-1
d_call: TRBD1
cdr3_aa: CSVTGTGEAFF
cdr3_nt: TGCAGCGTGACCGGGACAGGTGAAGCTTTCTTT

clone_size: NA
j_call: TRBJ1-6
v_call: TRBV12-3/TRBV12-4
d_call: NA
cdr3_aa: CASRTGENSPLHF
cdr3_nt: TGTGCCAGCAGGACAGGCGAGAATTCACCCCTCCACTTT

clone_size: many
j_call: TRBJ2-3
v_call: TRBV6-6
d_call: NA
cdr3_aa: CASSYPADTQYF
cdr3_nt: TGTGCCAGCAGTTACCCCGCAGATACGCAGTATTTT

clone_size: NA
j_call: TRBJ1-6
v_call: TRBV7-2
d_call: NA
cdr3_aa: CASNPSRHNSPLHF
cdr3_nt: TGTGCCAGCAACCCCAGCCGGCATAATTCACCCCTCCACTTT

clone_size: many
j_call: TRBJ2-3
v_call: TRBV29-1
d_call: NA
cdr3_aa: CSTTKSTDTQYF
cdr3_nt: TGCAGCACTACTAAGAGCACAGATACGCAGTATTTT

clone_size: NA
j_call: TRBJ2-4
v_call: TRBV15
d_call: NA
cdr3_aa: CATSQDSAAKNIQYF
cdr3_nt: TGTGCCACCAGCCAAGACAGCGCAGCCAAAAACATTCAGTACTTC

clone_size: few
j_call: TRBJ2-5
v_call: TRBV7-2
d_call: NA
cdr3_aa: CASTKANQETQYF
cdr3_nt: TGTGCCAGCACCAAGGCGAACCAAGAGACCCAGTACTTC

clone_size: many
j_call: TRBJ2-2
v_call: TRBV20-1
d_call: NA
cdr3_aa: CSARTQTTTGELFF
cdr3_nt: TGCAGTGCGAGAACCCAAACCACCACCGGGGAGCTGTTTTTT

clone_size: few
j_call: TRBJ2-3
v_call: TRBV10-3
d_call: NA
cdr3_aa: CATATGHASTDTQYF
cdr3_nt: TGTGCCACTGCCACCGGGCACGCTAGCACAGATACGCAGTATTTT

clone_size: NA
j_call: TRBJ2-7
v_call: TRBV12-3/TRBV12-4
d_call: TRBD2
cdr3_aa: CASKGVGTSGGPYEQYF
cdr3_nt: TGTGCCAGCAAGGGGGTTGGGACTAGCGGGGGCCCCTACGAGCAGTACTTC

clone_size: many
j_call: TRBJ1-1
v_call: TRBV7-2
d_call: TRBD1
cdr3_aa: CASSSGGTGRLGDTEAFF
cdr3_nt: TGTGCCAGCAGCTCGGGGGGGACAGGGCGGTTGGGGGACACTGAAGCTTTCTTT

clone_size: NA
j_call: TRBJ2-2
v_call: TRBV24-1
d_call: NA
cdr3_aa: CATSDPGTKHTGELFF
cdr3_nt: TGTGCCACCAGTGACCCCGGGACAAAGCACACCGGGGAGCTGTTTTTT

clone_size: few
j_call: TRBJ2-3
v_call: TRBV12-3/TRBV12-4
d_call: NA
cdr3_aa: CASSPPPPEGTDTQYF
cdr3_nt: TGTGCCAGCAGCCCCCCGCCACCGGAGGGGACAGATACGCAGTATTTT

clone_size: many
j_call: TRBJ2-3
v_call: TRBV2
d_call: NA
cdr3_aa: CASSDGSSGDTDTQYF
cdr3_nt: TGTGCCAGCAGTGATGGCTCTTCAGGGGACACAGATACGCAGTATTTT

clone_size: many
j_call: TRBJ1-5
v_call: TRBV5-6
d_call: NA
cdr3_aa: CASSGGSNQPQHF
cdr3_nt: TGTGCCAGCAGTGGGGGGAGCAATCAGCCCCAGCATTTT

clone_size: many
j_call: TRBJ2-1
v_call: TRBV7-9
d_call: NA
cdr3_aa: CASSLEGGMEQFF
cdr3_nt: TGTGCCAGCAGCTTAGAAGGGGGAATGGAGCAGTTCTTC

clone_size: NA
j_call: TRBJ2-3
v_call: TRBV3-1
d_call: TRBD2
cdr3_aa: CASSQGSSGVVDTQYF
cdr3_nt: TGTGCCAGCAGCCAAGGATCCAGCGGGGTAGTGGATACGCAGTATTTT

clone_size: NA
j_call: TRBJ2-1
v_call: TRBV4-1
d_call: TRBD1
cdr3_aa: CASSQPLLDRANEQFF
cdr3_nt: TGCGCCAGCAGCCAACCTCTCTTGGACAGGGCCAATGAGCAGTTCTTC

clone_size: NA
j_call: TRBJ1-5
v_call: TRBV4-2
d_call: NA
cdr3_aa: CASSQIAGDSNQPQHF
cdr3_nt: TGTGCCAGCAGCCAAATTGCCGGGGATAGCAATCAGCCCCAGCATTTT

clone_size: few
j_call: TRBJ2-7
v_call: TRBV28
d_call: TRBD1
cdr3_aa: CASSLTTGVYYEQYF
cdr3_nt: TGTGCCAGCAGTTTAACGACAGGGGTTTATTACGAGCAGTACTTC

clone_size: NA
j_call: TRBJ2-3
v_call: TRBV6-5
d_call: TRBD1
cdr3_aa: CASSSSGTGGNTQYF
cdr3_nt: TGTGCCAGCAGTTCATCCGGGACAGGGGGTAATACGCAGTATTTT

clone_size: many
j_call: TRBJ1-1
v_call: TRBV29-1
d_call: TRBD1
cdr3_aa: CSVPDRANTEAFF
cdr3_nt: TGCAGCGTTCCCGACAGGGCGAACACTGAAGCTTTCTTT

clone_size: NA
j_call: TRBJ2-2
v_call: TRBV6-2/TRBV6-3
d_call: TRBD2
cdr3_aa: CASRVAGELTGELFF
cdr3_nt: TGTGCCAGCAGAGTTGCGGGGGAGCTCACCGGGGAGCTGTTTTTT

clone_size: many
j_call: TRBJ1-5
v_call: TRBV7-2
d_call: NA
cdr3_aa: CASSLGGAGQPQHF
cdr3_nt: TGTGCCAGCAGCTTGGGGGGCGCAGGTCAGCCCCAGCATTTT

clone_size: few
j_call: TRBJ1-2
v_call: TRBV24-1
d_call: NA
cdr3_aa: CATSDPRRDPRYGYTF
cdr3_nt: TGTGCCACCAGTGACCCCCGCAGGGACCCCCGCTATGGCTACACCTTC

clone_size: few
j_call: TRBJ2-2
v_call: TRBV6-6
d_call: NA
cdr3_aa: CASNEALVPGELFF
cdr3_nt: TGTGCCAGCAACGAGGCTCTCGTCCCCGGGGAGCTGTTTTTT

clone_size: NA
j_call: TRBJ1-1
v_call: TRBV28
d_call: NA
cdr3_aa: CASTSQVNTEAFF
cdr3_nt: TGTGCCAGCACCTCACAAGTGAACACTGAAGCTTTCTTT

clone_size: NA
j_call: TRBJ1-5
v_call: TRBV15
d_call: NA
cdr3_aa: CATSREVGGGRQPQHF
cdr3_nt: TGTGCCACCAGCAGAGAGGTGGGAGGGGGTCGTCAGCCCCAGCATTTT

clone_size: NA
j_call: TRBJ2-7
v_call: TRBV7-2
d_call: NA
cdr3_aa: CASSIRPGHREQYF
cdr3_nt: TGTGCCAGCAGCATCCGTCCGGGACATCGCGAGCAGTACTTC

clone_size: NA
j_call: TRBJ1-1
v_call: TRBV5-6
d_call: NA
cdr3_aa: CASSLRRDRRTEAFF
cdr3_nt: TGTGCCAGCAGCTTGCGCCGTGACAGGAGAACTGAAGCTTTCTTT

clone_size: NA
j_call: TRBJ2-2
v_call: TRBV5-1
d_call: NA
cdr3_aa: CASSLEGAFLTGELFF
cdr3_nt: TGCGCCAGCAGCTTGGAAGGTGCTTTCCTCACCGGGGAGCTGTTTTTT

clone_size: many
j_call: TRBJ2-7
v_call: TRBV7-9
d_call: NA
cdr3_aa: CASSSPDGLYEQYF
cdr3_nt: TGTGCCAGCAGCTCCCCGGACGGACTCTACGAGCAGTACTTC

clone_size: few
j_call: TRBJ1-3
v_call: TRBV5-1
d_call: TRBD1
cdr3_aa: CASSPEVTGSGNTIYF
cdr3_nt: TGCGCCAGCAGCCCGGAGGTGACAGGGTCTGGAAACACCATATATTTT

clone_size: few
j_call: TRBJ2-7
v_call: TRBV20-1
d_call: TRBD2
cdr3_aa: CSARLPSGASSYEQYF
cdr3_nt: TGCAGTGCTAGACTTCCTAGCGGGGCGAGCTCCTACGAGCAGTACTTC

clone_size: many
j_call: TRBJ2-4
v_call: TRBV20-1
d_call: NA
cdr3_aa: CSARSFSTARAKNIQYF
cdr3_nt: TGCAGTGCTAGATCGTTCAGCACAGCTAGAGCCAAAAACATTCAGTACTTC

clone_size: many
j_call: TRBJ2-7
v_call: TRBV20-1
d_call: TRBD1
cdr3_aa: CSARSDRGFEQYF
cdr3_nt: TGCAGTGCTAGATCCGACAGGGGCTTCGAGCAGTACTTC

clone_size: many
j_call: TRBJ1-1
v_call: TRBV10-3
d_call: NA
cdr3_aa: CATRGGGMNTEAFF
cdr3_nt: TGTGCCACCCGGGGAGGGGGAATGAACACTGAAGCTTTCTTT

clone_size: many
j_call: TRBJ1-1
v_call: TRBV3-1
d_call: NA
cdr3_aa: CASSQETAEAFF
cdr3_nt: TGTGCCAGCAGCCAAGAGACGGCTGAAGCTTTCTTT

clone_size: NA
j_call: TRBJ1-1
v_call: TRBV2
d_call: TRBD1
cdr3_aa: CASSLLTGANTEAFF
cdr3_nt: TGTGCCAGCAGTTTACTGACAGGGGCGAACACTGAAGCTTTCTTT

clone_size: few
j_call: TRBJ1-1
v_call: TRBV7-8
d_call: NA
cdr3_aa: CASSLGAGEAFF
cdr3_nt: TGTGCCAGCAGCTTAGGGGCAGGGGAAGCTTTCTTT

clone_size: NA
j_call: TRBJ1-6
v_call: TRBV9
d_call: TRBD1
cdr3_aa: CASSGERQGADSPLHF
cdr3_nt: TGTGCCAGCAGCGGGGAAAGACAGGGGGCGGATTCACCCCTCCACTTT